This TCR beta chain derives from a study of shared clonotypes between healthy human individuals. Study results and caveats: Researchers found naive subsets generally carried larger estimated richness than memory subsets. Despite large depth, sorted-subset datasets appeared incompletely sequenced.

As to this clone: Its antigen remains unknown.

This was a deep-level run. Using immunoSEQ multiplex PCR, the repertoire was profiled, and TCRdb retains in-frame clones only, with some absent. The table shows about 1,500,000 clones, with around 95% occurring only once. Sequencing was performed on naive CD4+ T cells sorted from blood. Sample subset: CD45RA+ positively selected. The TCR sequence derives from a man aged 30-40 years in good health.

DNA of the CDR3: TGTGCCAGCAGCTTTGTGGGGCAGGGGGACAATCAGCCCCAGCATTTT. Residues: CASSFVGQGDNQPQHF. The V call is TRBV5-4, the J call TRBJ1-5; 7 bases fit TRBD1. Germline-derived CDR1 and CDR2 are SGHNT and YYREEE (reference sequence). The CDR3 is 16 residues long. V gave up 2 bases and J gave up 3 bases; unmatched junction bases: 8. The whole variable domain, remainder taken from reference TRBV5-4 and TRBJ1-5, is ETGVTQSPTHLIKTRGQQVTLRCSSQSGHNTVSWYQQALGQGPQFIFQYYREEENGRGNFPPRFSGLQFPNYSSELNVNALELDDSALYLCASSFVGQGDNQPQHFGDGTRLSIL.